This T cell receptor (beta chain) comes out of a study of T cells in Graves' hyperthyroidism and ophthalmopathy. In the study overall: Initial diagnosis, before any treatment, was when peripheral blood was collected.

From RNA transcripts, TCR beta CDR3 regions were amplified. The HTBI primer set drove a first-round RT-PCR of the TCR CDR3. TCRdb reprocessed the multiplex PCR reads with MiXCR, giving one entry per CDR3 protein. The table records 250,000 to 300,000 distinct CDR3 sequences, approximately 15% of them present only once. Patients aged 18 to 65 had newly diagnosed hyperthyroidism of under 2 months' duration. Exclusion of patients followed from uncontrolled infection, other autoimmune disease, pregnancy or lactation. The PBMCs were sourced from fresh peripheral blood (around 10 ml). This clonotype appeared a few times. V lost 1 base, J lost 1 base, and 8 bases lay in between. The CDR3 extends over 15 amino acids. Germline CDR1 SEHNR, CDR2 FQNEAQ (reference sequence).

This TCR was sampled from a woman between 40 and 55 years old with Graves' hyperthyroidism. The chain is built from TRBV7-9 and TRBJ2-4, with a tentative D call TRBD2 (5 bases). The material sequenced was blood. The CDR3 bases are TGTGCCAGCAGCTTAGACGGGGAGGCCAAAAACATTCAGTACTTC. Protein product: CASSLDGEAKNIQYF.